The clone carrying this TCR beta chain has only one observation. The data were obtained in a study of blood T cell dynamics during melanoma immunotherapy. Sample time point: pre-treatment baseline. Looked up from germline, CDR1 is SQVTM and CDR2 is ANQGSEA. Losses at the gene ends were 7 bases for V and 2 bases for J; bases not matched to a gene: 11. The CDR3 totals 16 residues. Repertoires were generated with immunoSEQ multiplex PCR, while TCRdb's copy carries only in-frame clones and drops some. The table lists roughly 13,000 clones, around 92% of them singletons. The TCR comes from a human donor with melanoma. This chain connects TRBV29-1 to TRBJ2-3; 11 nucleotides line up with TRBD2. The sample here was effector memory CD8+ T cells from blood, taken from a patient treated with checkpoint blockade. Here the CDR3 DNA reads TGCAGCGCCGACCCCCGACTAGCGGGAAACACAGATACGCAGTATTTT. Translation gives CSADPRLAGNTDTQYF.